A single sample is the source of the 23 T cell receptor beta chains below, sequenced in a study of human T cells and chemical hapten exposure. Time point in this sample: pre-sensitization, week 0. As to treatment: therapeutic diphenylcyclopropenone sensitization with weekly scalp DPC. The authors extracted total RNA from unfractionated whole blood. Each CDR3 protein is one row after TCRdb ran MiXCR on the RACE reads. The table shows almost 35,000 distinct CDR3 sequences, with 10% occurring only once. Specimen: whole blood, collected in connection with sensitization to the hapten diphenylcyclopropenone (DPC). These receptors all come from a man aged 50 to 59 with alopecia areata. Some clones in this sample may be carry-over from other donors' samples.

This clonotype was counted at least ten times. The chain joins TRBV29-1 to TRBJ1-1; D is ambiguous. Germline CDR1 reads SQVTM; CDR2 reads ANQGSEA. Trimming stripped 7 bases from V and 1 base from J, with 4 bases between. This CDR3 is built from 10 residues. The CDR3 protein is CSGGNTEAFF. The CDR3 DNA is TGCAGCGGAGGGAACACTGAAGCTTTCTTT.

The table lists this clonotype with many counts. This chain uses TRBV25-1 with TRBJ2-7, with 8 bases matching TRBD2. V lost 5 bases, J lost 7 bases, and 16 bases stayed unmatched. In germline, CDR1 is MGHDK, CDR2 SYGVNS. This CDR3 comprises 16 residues. CDR3 residues: CASSNPLVSGSREQYF. The DNA for the CDR3 is TGTGCCAGCAGTAACCCCCTTGTAAGCGGGAGTAGAGAGCAGTACTTC.

This chain connects TRBV5-1 to TRBJ2-7, with D possibly matching TRBD2 (5 bases). This CDR3 has 14 residues. V lost 1 base, J lost 3 bases, and 11 bases lay in between. CDR1 and CDR2 from the germline V gene are SGHRS and YFSETQ. In DNA, the CDR3 is TGCGCCAGCAGCTTGCATGCGGGCGTCTACGAGCAGTACTTC. The encoded protein is CASSLHAGVYEQYF.

This chain links TRBV7-8 with TRBJ2-7, with 12 bases matching TRBD2. CDR1 and CDR2 (germline): SGHVS, FQNEAQ. The CDR3 is made up of 16 amino acids. V shed 5 bases and J 5 bases; nucleotides not matched to a gene: 10. CDR3 amino acids: CASSPRQASGRDEQYF. For the CDR3, the DNA is TGTGCCAGCAGCCCCAGGCAAGCTAGCGGGAGGGACGAGCAGTACTTC.

This clonotype was found many times. The CDR3 loop reads CASGMSGDTQYF. The CDR3 DNA is TGTGCCAGCGGAATGTCCGGGGATACGCAGTATTTT. The rearrangement joins TRBV6-6 to TRBJ2-3; D remains unclear. This CDR3 has 12 residues. Between the trimmed V and J ends, which lost 8 bases and 6 bases, there was a span of 12 bases. Germline V CDR1 and CDR2: MNHNY, SVGAGI (reference sequence).

This clonotype was picked up many times. As DNA, the CDR3 is TGTGCCAGCAGTTTAGCGTTGGGAACCCAAGAGACCCAGTACTTC. Translated: CASSLALGTQETQYF. The chain uses TRBV12-3 or TRBV12-4 and TRBJ2-5; D gene unclear. V was cut by 0 bases and J by 1 base, with 9 bases left in between. The CDR3 is 15 residues long.

This clonotype was counted between two and nine times. CDR3 in amino acids: CSAREGQVQETQYF. CDR3 DNA: TGCAGTGCTAGAGAGGGACAGGTACAAGAGACCCAGTACTTC. V and J are TRBV20-1 and TRBJ2-5; 8 bases line up with TRBD1. This CDR3 has 14 residues. Germline CDR1 DFQATT, CDR2 SNEGSKA (reference sequence). V gave up 0 bases and J gave up 2 bases; unmatched junction bases: 2.

This clonotype was counted ten times or more. The gene calls are TRBV13 and TRBJ2-7, with D maybe TRBD2 (6 bases). This CDR3 has 14 amino acids. The V and J ends lost 0 bases and 4 bases respectively, with 10 bases between them. In germline, CDR1 is PRHDT, CDR2 FYEKMQ (reference sequence). CDR3 residues: CASSLGPGLYEQYF. The CDR3 DNA follows: TGTGCCAGCAGCTTAGGGCCGGGACTTTACGAGCAGTACTTC.

CDR3 nucleotide sequence: TGTGCCAGCAGTTACTTGTTCGGGACTAACAATGAGCAGTTCTTC. It yields the protein CASSYLFGTNNEQFF. The V gene is TRBV6-2 or TRBV6-3, the J gene TRBJ2-1, with TRBD2 matching over 7 bases. There are 15 residues in the CDR3. The trim removed 1 base at V and 5 bases at J, leaving 5 bases unmatched. The germline gives CDR1 MNHEY, CDR2 SVGEGT.

This clonotype was counted ten times or more. This rearrangement joins TRBV7-3 to TRBJ2-5; a weak D match, TRBD1 (5 bases). Trimming removed 5 bases from V and 0 bases from J, with 7 bases in between. CDR1 SGHTA and CDR2 FQGTGA come from the germline V gene. The CDR3 has 13 residues. The CDR3 sequence: CASSPQDQETQYF. As DNA, the CDR3 is TGTGCCAGCAGCCCACAGGACCAAGAGACCCAGTACTTC.

The table lists this clonotype with many counts. The V call is TRBV4-2, the J call TRBJ2-1; TRBD2 matches at 9 bases. J was trimmed by 3 bases and V by 0 bases; bases with no gene match: 6. The CDR3 contains 17 residues. CDR1 is LGHNA, CDR2 YNFKEQ, per germline. The CDR3 loop reads CASSQDSKAGGYNEQFF. In nucleotides, the CDR3 is TGTGCCAGCAGCCAAGATTCAAAAGCGGGAGGCTACAATGAGCAGTTCTTC.

V gene TRBV7-8 combines with J gene TRBJ1-1; D not certain. The V and J ends lost 1 base and 11 bases respectively, with 8 bases between them. The CDR3 is 11 amino acids. Germline CDR1 is SGHVS and CDR2 is FQNEAQ. CDR3 in DNA: TGTGCCAGCAGCTTAGTAGGAGGGGCTTTCTTT. The encoded protein is CASSLVGGAFF. The variable domain in full, completed from reference TRBV7-8 and TRBJ1-1, reads GAGVSQSPRYKVAKRGQDVALRCDPISGHVSLFWYQQALGQGPEFLTYFQNEAQLDKSGLPSDRFFAERPEGSVSTLKIQRTQQEDSAVYLCASSLVGGAFFGQGTRLTVV.

At least ten counts were recorded for this clonotype. The chain recombines TRBV27 with TRBJ2-7; TRBD1 or TRBD2 may be the D gene (6 bases each). The CDR3 has 13 residues. Trimming shortened V by 5 bases and J by 2 bases, and 10 bases separated the two germline ends. CDR1 is MNHEY and CDR2 is SMNVEV in the germline V gene (reference sequence). This CDR3 is CASSPGGAYEQYF. The CDR3 DNA reads as TGTGCCAGCAGTCCCGGGGGCGCCTACGAGCAGTACTTC.

This clonotype has ten or more counts. The rearrangement links TRBV7-8 to TRBJ2-2; 9 bases agree with TRBD1. The CDR3 spans 16 residues. Per germline, CDR1 SGHVS and CDR2 FQNEAQ. Trimming at V came to 4 bases and at J to 5 bases, leaving 8 bases not matched to a gene. In nucleotides, the CDR3 is TGTGCCAGCAGCTCCCTCGGGACAGGGAGGACCGGGGAGCTGTTTTTT. It translates to CASSSLGTGRTGELFF. Based on the CDR3 plus reference TRBV7-8 and TRBJ2-2, the full variable domain is GAGVSQSPRYKVAKRGQDVALRCDPISGHVSLFWYQQALGQGPEFLTYFQNEAQLDKSGLPSDRFFAERPEGSVSTLKIQRTQQEDSAVYLCASSSLGTGRTGELFFGEGSRLTVL.

This clonotype was seen ten or more times. The rearrangement uses TRBV29-1 and TRBJ1-5, with D possibly matching TRBD1 (5 bases). V was shortened by 7 bases and J by 2 bases, with 12 bases between the two germline ends. The length of the CDR3 is 13 residues. Germline CDR1 reads SQVTM; CDR2 reads ANQGSEA. The CDR3 sequence is CSGGAGGNQPQHF. CDR3 coding DNA: TGCAGCGGTGGCGCGGGGGGCAATCAGCCCCAGCATTTT.

In this sample, this clonotype turned up many times. The chain has TRBV9 and TRBJ1-5; 8 bases are shared with TRBD1. J was trimmed by 3 bases and V by 2 bases; bases with no gene match: 1. The germline V gene has CDR1 SGDLS and CDR2 YYNGEE. CDR3 length: 14 residues. CDR3: CASSVTGANQPQHF. Here the CDR3 DNA reads TGTGCCAGCAGCGTGACAGGGGCCAATCAGCCCCAGCATTTT.

A few counts support this clonotype. The chain combines TRBV11-2 with TRBJ2-1, with 9 bases matching TRBD1. Looked up from germline, CDR1 is SGHAT and CDR2 is FQNNGV. V dropped 6 bases and J dropped 7; count of bases not matched to a gene: 10. The CDR3 length is 15 residues. The CDR3 nucleotides read TGTGCCAGCAGGGCCGGGACAGGGCTTGATAATGAGCAGTTCTTC. Protein product: CASRAGTGLDNEQFF.

This clonotype was seen at least ten times. The gene calls are TRBV12-3 or TRBV12-4 and TRBJ2-2; 7 bases are a match to TRBD1. Losses at the gene ends were 3 bases for V and 1 base for J; bases not matched to a gene: 2. CDR3 length equals 15 residues. In DNA, the CDR3 is TGTGCCAGCAGTTTCGGACAGGTGAACACCGGGGAGCTGTTTTTT. Protein: CASSFGQVNTGELFF.

The chain has TRBV12-3 or TRBV12-4 and TRBJ1-1; D gene ambiguous. The CDR3 consists of 13 residues. Deletions cut 6 bases from V and 4 bases from J, with 12 bases between. CDR3 coding DNA: TGTGCCAGCAGCAGTCCGGAGGGCACTGAAGCTTTCTTT. Its protein is CASSSPEGTEAFF.

In nucleotides, the CDR3 is TGCAGCGCTATAATGAACTACGAGCAGTACTTC. It codes for CSAIMNYEQYF. The chain joins TRBV29-1 to TRBJ2-7; D remains ambiguous. V was shortened by 7 bases and J by 3 bases, with 10 bases between the two germline ends. CDR1 and CDR2 from the germline V gene are SQVTM and ANQGSEA. This CDR3 comprises 11 residues.

This clonotype occurred a few times. The chain is built from TRBV15 and TRBJ2-2; D is possibly TRBD2 (5 bases). V was trimmed by 1 base and J by 2 bases, leaving 11 bases between them. This CDR3 region has 16 residues. Germline V gives CDR1 LNHNV, CDR2 YYDKDF (reference sequence). This CDR3 reads CATSRVASGNTGELFF. CDR3 coding DNA: TGTGCCACCAGCAGAGTAGCGAGCGGAAACACCGGGGAGCTGTTTTTT.

This clonotype was seen repeatedly, ten times or more. This chain links TRBV7-2 with TRBJ2-6, with TRBD1 identical over 7 bases. The CDR3 totals 18 residues. The V and J ends lost 10 bases and 4 bases, in that order; junction bases with no gene match: 19. CDR1 and CDR2 from the germline V gene are SGHTA and FQGNSA. The CDR3 sequence is CATPEGRGSSVGANVLTF. The DNA for the CDR3 is TGTGCCACCCCTGAGGGCAGGGGGAGCTCTGTCGGGGCCAACGTCCTGACTTTC.

This clonotype was counted only a few times. The chain couples TRBV12-5 to TRBJ1-2; D is unclear. The germline gives CDR1 LGHNT, CDR2 FRNRAP. This CDR3 is 13 amino acids long. V lost 5 bases and J lost 5, with 12 bases in between. This CDR3 reads CASGPRLGYGYTF. Written as DNA, the CDR3 is TGTGCTAGTGGTCCCCGGCTGGGTTATGGCTACACCTTC.